Included here is one T cell receptor beta chain sequence, with context. Its specificity is not known. PCR was performed using 60 Vbeta and 13 Jbeta primers. Per the authors' pipeline: Around 9.9 million shared chains were among the roughly 80 million unique TCR beta chains that a later analysis counted. TCRdb's copy holds only in-frame clones and misses some; the assay was immunoSEQ multiplex PCR. V and J calls and clone size are those listed in that table; D and trimming were worked out from the DNA. The sample has over 150,000 clones; over 75% are singletons. These data belong to a study of cytomegalovirus exposure and HLA in healthy donors. Findings and limits, study-wide: The authors enumerated over 150 TCR beta chains as linked to cytomegalovirus.

Trimming stripped 1 base from V and 0 bases from J, with 10 bases between. The CDR3 runs to 16 residues. The V gene's germline CDR1 is SEHNR and CDR2 FQNEAQ (reference sequence). This TCR was sampled from a boy younger than 10 in good health and CMV-seronegative. The genes are TRBV7-9 and TRBJ2-4; maybe TRBD2 (7 bases). The specimen was PBMCs. This chain's CDR3 is CASSLVGGEAKNIQYF. In nucleotides, the CDR3 is TGTGCCAGCAGCTTAGTAGGGGGGGAAGCCAAAAACATTCAGTACTTC.